These 25 T cell receptor beta chains were sequenced from one sample in a study of blood T cell repertoires in COVID-19. The assay was immunoSEQ multiplex PCR, and TCRdb's table has in-frame clones only and misses some. The table lists 75,000 to 100,000 clones, approximately 72% of them singletons. Sequencing used peripheral blood. These receptor sequences come from a man aged 65-85 years with acute or convalescent COVID-19.

This clone was counted a few times. The rearrangement links TRBV24-1 to TRBJ1-1; TRBD1 aligns across 10 bases. Germline-derived CDR1 and CDR2 are KGHDR and SFDVKD. The trim removed 3 bases at V and 3 bases at J, leaving 3 bases unmatched. The CDR3 has 15 amino acids. DNA of the CDR3: TGTGCCACCAGTGATCCCGGACAGGGGGACACTGAAGCTTTCTTT. It translates to CATSDPGQGDTEAFF.

The V call is TRBV27, the J call TRBJ2-5; TRBD1 is a possible D gene (6 bases). Deletions cut 2 bases from V and 5 bases from J, with 9 bases between. The CDR3 is 13 amino acids. Germline-derived CDR1 and CDR2 are MNHEY and SMNVEV (reference sequence). CDR3 protein: CASSLRRGETQYF. CDR3 bases: TGTGCCAGCAGTTTACGCAGGGGTGAGACCCAGTACTTC.

V gene TRBV5-1 combines with J gene TRBJ2-5, with 7 bases lining up with TRBD1. With V trimmed by 0 bases and J by 3 bases, 5 bases remained unmatched. This CDR3 contains 15 residues. CDR1 is SGHRS, CDR2 YFSETQ, per germline. The CDR3 loop reads CASSLAGTAEETQYF. The CDR3 DNA reads TGCGCCAGCAGCTTGGCCGGGACAGCCGAAGAGACCCAGTACTTC.

The chain is built from TRBV7-3 and TRBJ2-1; 8 bases match TRBD2. The germline V gene encodes CDR1 SGHTA and CDR2 FQGTGA. V lost 5 bases, J lost 5 bases, and 5 bases stayed unmatched. This CDR3 is 14 amino acids long. Here the CDR3 DNA reads TGTGCCAGCAGCATGGGACTAGTTAACAATGAGCAGTTCTTC. It specifies CASSMGLVNNEQFF.

V usage is TRBV24-1 and J usage is TRBJ2-1, with 13 nucleotides matching TRBD2. Germline V gene data show CDR1 as KGHDR and CDR2 as SFDVKD. This CDR3 region has 18 residues. The trim removed 3 bases at V and 5 bases at J, leaving 9 bases unmatched. CDR3 DNA sequence: TGTGCCACCAGTGATATGGGGACTAGCGGGATCTCTAACAATGAGCAGTTCTTC. It specifies CATSDMGTSGISNNEQFF.

This clone was recorded a few times. This chain uses TRBV18 with TRBJ2-7; 7 bases fit TRBD1. This CDR3 spans 15 amino acids. Germline-derived CDR1 and CDR2 are KGHSH and LQKENI. After removal of 0 bases from V and 3 bases from J, the junction contained 5 bases not matched to a gene. The DNA for the CDR3 is TGTGCCAGCTCACCACCTGGTCAGGGGGTCTACGAGCAGTACTTC. It translates to CASSPPGQGVYEQYF.

The table lists this clone with a few counts. This chain uses TRBV5-5 with TRBJ1-1; tentatively, D is TRBD1 (5 bases). Trimming took 5 bases from V and 0 from J, leaving 8 bases between them. This CDR3 comprises 13 residues. The V gene's germline CDR1 is SGHKS and CDR2 YYEKEE (reference sequence). CDR3 nucleotide sequence: TGTGCCAGCAGGCGGGACCTGAACACTGAAGCTTTCTTT. This translates into CASRRDLNTEAFF. Full variable domain (missing parts from reference TRBV5-5 and TRBJ1-1): DAGVTQSPTHLIKTRGQQVTLRCSPISGHKSVSWYQQVLGQGPQFIFQYYEKEERGRGNFPDRFSARQFPNYSSELNVNALLLGDSALYLCASRRDLNTEAFFGQGTRLTVV.

The J gene is TRBJ1-2, the V gene TRBV19; D is undetermined. Trimming took off 1 base at V and 0 bases at J, with 6 bases between the two ends. CDR1 is LNHDA, CDR2 SQIVND, per germline (reference sequence). This CDR3 contains 14 residues. The DNA of the CDR3 is TGTGCCAGTAGTATAGGCGGGGCTAACTATGGCTACACCTTC. As protein: CASSIGGANYGYTF.

This chain links TRBV3-1 (or the pseudogene TRBV3-2) with TRBJ2-1; D is undetermined. The CDR3 is made up of 11 amino acids. The V and J ends lost 3 bases and 8 bases respectively, with 5 bases between them. CDR1 LGHDT and CDR2 YNNKEL come from the germline V gene (reference sequence). The CDR3 here is CASSHRDEQFF. The CDR3 region has the DNA TGTGCCAGCAGCCACCGGGATGAGCAGTTCTTC.

The rearrangement links TRBV6-2 or TRBV6-3 to TRBJ1-5; D is possibly TRBD1 (5 bases). Between the trimmed V and J ends, which lost 7 bases and 1 base, there was a span of 17 bases. Germline assignment: CDR1 MNHEY and CDR2 SVGEGT. This CDR3 is 16 amino acids long. CDR3: CASTPIGEGSNQPQHF. CDR3 coding DNA: TGTGCCAGCACCCCGATCGGGGAGGGGAGCAATCAGCCCCAGCATTTT.

The gene calls are TRBV3-1 (or the pseudogene TRBV3-2) and TRBJ2-1, with TRBD1 matching 11 bases. V lost 0 bases, J lost 8 bases, and 6 bases stayed unmatched. The length of the CDR3 is 16 residues. CDR1 and CDR2 (germline): LGHDT, YNNKEL (reference sequence). The CDR3 region is CASSQDRGQGVDEQFF. In DNA form, the CDR3 reads TGTGCCAGCAGCCAAGATCGGGGACAGGGGGTCGATGAGCAGTTCTTC.

V gene TRBV6-5 combines with J gene TRBJ2-7, with D possibly being TRBD2 (6 bases). Germline CDR1 reads MNHEY; CDR2 reads SVGAGI. This CDR3 has 15 amino acids. The V end lost 0 bases, the J end lost 2 bases, and 11 bases lay between the germline ends. The CDR3 spells CASSYSRRGAYEQYF. The CDR3 DNA follows: TGTGCCAGCAGTTACTCGAGGCGGGGCGCCTACGAGCAGTACTTC.

This chain connects TRBV2 to TRBJ2-3; a possible D gene is TRBD1 (5 bases). Germline V CDR1 and CDR2: SNHLY, FYNNEI. Trimming took off 1 base at V and 2 bases at J, with 10 bases between the two ends. The CDR3 has 15 amino acids. CDR3 bases: TGTGCCAGCAGTGAAGGACAGCTAGACACAGATACGCAGTATTTT. Translation: CASSEGQLDTDTQYF.

The V gene is TRBV5-1, the J gene TRBJ1-4; TRBD1 agrees at 9 bases. V shed 0 bases and J 10 bases; nucleotides not matched to a gene: 1. Germline V gene lookup returns CDR1 SGHRS and CDR2 YFSETQ. CDR3 length: 13 residues. The CDR3 coding sequence is TGCGCCAGCAGCTTGGAACAGGGGGCAAAACTGTTTTTT. Protein sequence: CASSLEQGAKLFF.

J is TRBJ2-1 and V is TRBV5-1; TRBD1 might be the D (7 bases). V was cut by 2 bases and J by 0 bases, with 15 bases left in between. Germline CDR1 is SGHRS and CDR2 is YFSETQ. The CDR3 has 17 residues. Written as DNA, the CDR3 is TGCGCCAGCAGCTTTCTCGGCGGGACAGCCTCCTACAATGAGCAGTTCTTC. Translated, it gives CASSFLGGTASYNEQFF.

This clone appeared a few times. The CDR3 region is CASSADRDNSPLHF. The CDR3 region has the DNA TGTGCCAGCAGCGCTGACAGGGATAATTCACCCCTCCACTTT. This chain links TRBV9 with TRBJ1-6; TRBD1 agrees at 7 bases. Per germline, CDR1 SGDLS and CDR2 YYNGEE. The CDR3 has 14 residues. Unmatched junction bases numbered 2, after V lost 3 bases and J lost 5 bases.

There are many counts of this clone. The chain combines TRBV18 with TRBJ2-7; 8 bases match TRBD1. Germline CDR1 and CDR2: KGHSH and LQKENI. This CDR3 spans 15 amino acids. Trimming removed 3 bases from V and 2 bases from J; junction bases left unmatched: 6. DNA of the CDR3: TGTGCCAGCTCACCCCCGGGACAGGATCCCTACGAGCAGTACTTC. This translates into CASSPPGQDPYEQYF. The variable domain in full, completed from reference TRBV18 and TRBJ2-7, reads NAGVMQNPRHLVRRRGQEARLRCSPMKGHSHVYWYRQLPEEGLKFMVYLQKENIIDESGMPKERFSAEFPKEGPSILRIQQVVRGDSAAYFCASSPPGQDPYEQYFGPGTRLTVT.

The chain is built from TRBV7-2 and TRBJ1-5; 9 bases are a match to TRBD1. Germline trimming cut 6 bases from V and 6 bases from J; bases unmatched to any gene: 6. Germline CDR1 is SGHTA and CDR2 is FQGNSA. CDR3 length equals 14 residues. This CDR3 is CASSPTGGGQPQHF. CDR3 sequence (DNA): TGTGCCAGCAGTCCGACAGGGGGAGGTCAGCCCCAGCATTTT.

This chain joins TRBV19 and TRBJ2-1; no definite D call. V shed 6 bases and J shed 9 bases, with 12 bases lying between them. The germline CDR1 and CDR2 sequences are LNHDA and SQIVND (reference sequence). The CDR3 is 12 residues long. CDR3 residues: CASRPTAGEQFF. The CDR3 DNA reads TGTGCCAGTAGGCCCACAGCTGGTGAGCAGTTCTTC. Supplemented by reference TRBV19 and TRBJ2-1, the full variable domain reads DGGITQSPKYLFRKEGQNVTLSCEQNLNHDAMYWYRQDPGQGLRLIYYSQIVNDFQKGDIAEGYSVSREKKESFPLTVTSAQKNPTAFYLCASRPTAGEQFFGPGTRLTVL.

The chain has TRBV28 and TRBJ2-3, with D perhaps matching TRBD1 (6 bases). Germline V gene sequence: CDR1 MDHEN, CDR2 SYDVKM. This CDR3 contains 11 residues. The ends were cut back, 1 base at V and 14 bases at J, with 10 bases in the middle. CDR3 nucleotides: TGTGCCAGCAGTTTATATCAGGGGTGGTATTTT. Its translation: CASSLYQGWYF. Complete variable domain (other parts from reference TRBV28 and TRBJ2-3): DVKVTQSSRYLVKRTGEKVFLECVQDMDHENMFWYRQDPGLGLRLIYFSYDVKMKEKGDIPEGYSVSREKKERFSLILESASTNQTSMYLCASSLYQGWYFGPGTRLTVL.

The rearrangement links TRBV19 to TRBJ2-3; 8 positions agree with TRBD2. Germline CDR1 and CDR2: LNHDA and SQIVND (reference sequence). V trimming: 6 bases; J trimming: 6 bases; junction bases outside the gene matches: 8. The CDR3 spans 14 residues. The CDR3 DNA sequence: TGTGCCAGTAGCCCGGGGGGGGCAGCGGATACGCAGTATTTT. Translated, it gives CASSPGGAADTQYF.

In this sample, this clone turned up a few times. V and J are TRBV25-1 and TRBJ1-6, with D possibly TRBD1 on 5 matching bases. This CDR3 region has 15 residues. V shed 8 bases and J shed 0 bases, with 11 bases lying between them. Germline assignment: CDR1 MGHDK and CDR2 SYGVNS. DNA for the CDR3: TGTGCCAGCCGGGACTTGAGCTCCTATAATTCACCCCTCCACTTT. Its protein product is CASRDLSSYNSPLHF.

This clone was found a few times. The CDR3 DNA sequence: TGTGCCAGCAGTCAACAGACAACTAATGAAAAACTGTTTTTT. Protein sequence: CASSQQTTNEKLFF. The genes are TRBV6-5 and TRBJ1-4, with unresolved D. CDR1 and CDR2 from the germline V gene are MNHEY and SVGAGI. CDR3 size: 14 residues. Trimming stripped 5 bases from V and 0 bases from J, with 7 bases between.

At least ten counts were recorded for this clone. V usage is TRBV6-2 or TRBV6-3 and J usage is TRBJ2-5, with 9 bases identical to TRBD1. J was trimmed by 1 base and V by 5 bases; bases with no gene match: 5. Germline assignment: CDR1 MNHEY and CDR2 SVGEGT. The CDR3 is made up of 15 amino acids. This CDR3 reads CASSITQGAQETQYF. CDR3 coding DNA: TGTGCCAGCAGTATCACACAGGGGGCCCAAGAGACCCAGTACTTC.

This clone was detected once. V is TRBV7-2 and J is TRBJ1-6; D unclear. Trimming left V 5 bases short and J 9 bases short, with 8 bases between. This CDR3 is 12 amino acids long. In germline, CDR1 is SGHTA, CDR2 FQGNSA. As DNA, the CDR3 is TGTGCCAGCAGCCCTTCCCGTTCACCCCTCCACTTT. This translates into CASSPSRSPLHF.